The rows below give T cell receptor beta chains drawn from one sample of a study of identical twins. TCRdb recomputed calls from the 5' RACE reads with MiXCR, one row per CDR3 protein. The sample carries some 500,000 distinct CDR3 sequences, less than 25% recorded once. The sample was also reused in another study, on T cells expressing NK-cell markers.

Material for sequencing was CD4+ T cells sorted from blood. The receptors were sampled from a young woman in good health. CDR3s leave out the opening cysteine and the closing phenylalanine or tryptophan.

CDR3	V	J
ASSVSVATDTQY	TRBV2	TRBJ2-3
ASIRGSGAYNEQF	TRBV6-5	TRBJ2-1
ATGTGGIYEQY	TRBV10-3	TRBJ2-7
ASSPPGQGLGRVNEQF	TRBV18	TRBJ2-1
SAEGGLIRYEQY	TRBV20-1	TRBJ2-7
ASSGSTGNTIY	TRBV3-1	TRBJ1-3
ASRGTGGRETQY	TRBV7-2	TRBJ2-5
ASSPGPGTESYEQY	TRBV5-6	TRBJ2-7
ASSLNRADTQY	TRBV7-3	TRBJ2-3
ASTGGTYTAF	TRBV6-5	TRBJ1-1
ASRGLAGTPRDTQY	TRBV5-1	TRBJ2-3
ASSYRGAYEQY	TRBV6-5	TRBJ2-7
SARDRWGSSYEQY	TRBV20-1	TRBJ2-7
AWSTPRQAAVSPLH	TRBV30	TRBJ1-6
ASSFAGTSGPDIQY	TRBV6-5	TRBJ2-4
SVLGGPGWATDTQY	TRBV29-1	TRBJ2-3
ASSLQGTDTQY	TRBV7-2	TRBJ2-3
ASSGLAGYTGELF	TRBV12-3/TRBV12-4	TRBJ2-2
ASSRSSGRNSNTGELF	TRBV4-3	TRBJ2-2
ASRAPPGELF	TRBV6-4	TRBJ2-2
ATSDPRGNDEQF	TRBV24-1	TRBJ2-1
ATTRTDSNQPQH	TRBV6-2/TRBV6-3	TRBJ1-5
ASSHGTTNTEAF	TRBV6-2/TRBV6-3	TRBJ1-1
ASSPSLHLGTKAYEQY	TRBV18	TRBJ2-7
ASSLGGRENNEQF	TRBV11-3	TRBJ2-1
ASSLSQGAFTEAF	TRBV28	TRBJ1-1
ASSQGGSTSDYNEQF	TRBV3-1	TRBJ2-1
ASRSAYEQY	TRBV19	TRBJ2-7
ASRPGGGQGYGYT	TRBV12-3/TRBV12-4	TRBJ1-2
ASSFWGQGPSPLH	TRBV5-4	TRBJ1-6
ASRDQLRRGFYNEQF	TRBV10-2	TRBJ2-1
ASSPLGRAYNEQF	TRBV5-1	TRBJ2-1
ASSLMGDRGPKSPNTEAF	TRBV5-4	TRBJ1-1
ASNLWETDTQY	TRBV5-5	TRBJ2-3
AIKSGGVSYEQY	TRBV10-3	TRBJ2-7
ASSLKHPNTEAF	TRBV7-9	TRBJ1-1
ASSWRSYEQY	TRBV5-5	TRBJ2-7
AISEQSRDRGSPLH	TRBV10-3	TRBJ1-6
ASSSGQGTTNIQY	TRBV12-3/TRBV12-4	TRBJ2-4
SARRPNEKLF	TRBV20-1	TRBJ1-4
AWSAQGSGVPNFYNEQF	TRBV30	TRBJ2-1
ASSPRLSNSPLH	TRBV9	TRBJ1-6
ASSDPGQALSGANVLT	TRBV9	TRBJ2-6
ASSFASGDYEQY	TRBV5-1	TRBJ2-7
SSSEARLYYGYT	TRBV6-1	TRBJ1-2
ASSQVYSYEQY	TRBV14	TRBJ2-7
AMGQGTYEQY	TRBV24-1	TRBJ2-7
ASSELSGGRGNEQF	TRBV7-9	TRBJ2-1
ASSYQTGAFQETQY	TRBV6-5	TRBJ2-5
ASSRGLAKQF	TRBV14	TRBJ2-1
ASSSRTSYNEQF	TRBV7-9	TRBJ2-1
ASSYGVAGEGEQF	TRBV6-2/TRBV6-3	TRBJ2-1